This is a list of T cell receptor beta chains from one sample in a study of early T cells in non-severe SARS-CoV-2 infection. TCRdb fed the 5' RACE reads into MiXCR, producing one record per CDR3 protein. The data contain approximately 99,000 distinct CDR3 sequences, 9.5% to 13% of them seen just once; the ten biggest clones take up 3% to 3.5%. Sequencing input: whole blood. The receptors come from an adult who was a healthcare worker with PCR-confirmed SARS-CoV-2 infection or an uninfected control (not recorded which). CDR3s include the opening cysteine and the closing phenylalanine or tryptophan. A D gene is named only where the DNA matches it firmly. Clone size, where shown, is once, few, many, or a class for clones that have expanded.

many	TRBJ2-7	NA	TRBV7-6	CASSLVGQDPLYEQYF	TGTGCCAGCAGCTTAGTGGGCCAGGATCCCCTTTACGAGCAGTACTTC
NA	TRBJ2-3	TRBD2	TRBV9	CASSPRVAGPITDTQYF	TGTGCCAGCAGCCCGAGGGTAGCGGGGCCCATTACAGATACGCAGTATTTT
few	TRBJ1-4	NA	TRBV18	CASSPDFGVTTNEKLFF	TGTGCCAGCTCACCAGATTTTGGGGTGACAACTAATGAAAAACTGTTTTTT
NA	TRBJ2-5	NA	TRBV29-1	CSVGLYVRQETQYF	TGCAGCGTTGGCCTGTATGTCAGACAAGAGACCCAGTACTTC
medium-sized	TRBJ2-2	TRBD2	TRBV7-6	CASSPIPSGGGTGELFF	TGTGCCAGCAGCCCTATCCCGAGCGGGGGGGGAACCGGGGAGCTGTTTTTT
NA	TRBJ1-1	NA	TRBV11-2	CASSSAPPNKAFF	TGTGCCAGCAGCTCCGCGCCCCCCAACAAAGCTTTCTTT
NA	TRBJ2-1	NA	TRBV5-4	CASSLEGVFYNEQFF	TGTGCCAGCAGCTTGGAGGGGGTGTTCTACAATGAGCAGTTCTTC
few	TRBJ2-1	NA	TRBV19	CASSIEHSSYNEQFF	TGTGCCAGTAGTATCGAACATTCCTCCTACAATGAGCAGTTCTTC
NA	TRBJ2-3	NA	TRBV6-6	CASSYSPGVRTQYF	TGTGCCAGCAGTTACTCCCCGGGGGTGCGTACGCAGTATTTT
many	TRBJ2-7	NA	TRBV5-1	CASSLEGPYEQYF	TGCGCCAGCAGCTTGGAGGGGCCCTACGAGCAGTACTTC
few	TRBJ2-7	NA	TRBV6-1	CATINSYEQYF	TGTGCCACCATCAATTCCTACGAGCAGTACTTC
many	TRBJ1-2	NA	TRBV25-1	CASSELNGYTF	TGTGCCAGCAGTGAATTAAATGGCTACACCTTC
few	TRBJ2-1	NA	TRBV29-1	CSVDWGRDEQFF	TGCAGCGTCGATTGGGGCCGCGATGAGCAGTTCTTC
NA	TRBJ1-2	NA	TRBV6-5	CASSRTPEGRYGYTF	TGTGCCAGCAGCCGTACTCCGGAGGGGCGTTATGGCTACACCTTC
NA	TRBJ2-6	NA	TRBV12-3/TRBV12-4	CASSSPNLDSTSFSGANVLTF	TGTGCCAGCAGTTCCCCGAATTTAGACAGTACATCCTTCTCTGGGGCCAACGTCCTGACTTTC
many	TRBJ2-3	NA	TRBV10-3	CAIRGDLVGTDTQYF	TGTGCCATCAGGGGTGATCTAGTCGGCACAGATACGCAGTATTTT
NA	TRBJ2-2	NA	TRBV20-1	CSAQSLGELFF	TGCAGTGCTCAATCGCTGGGGGAGCTGTTTTTT
NA	TRBJ1-1	NA	TRBV20-1	CSAPHRLDTEAFF	TGCAGTGCTCCTCACAGGTTAGACACTGAAGCTTTCTTT
medium-sized	TRBJ2-5	NA	TRBV10-3	CAISEPRETQYF	TGTGCCATCAGTGAGCCGCGGGAGACCCAGTACTTC
NA	TRBJ1-1	TRBD1	TRBV24-1	CATSAGGRGQTEAFF	TGTGCCACCAGTGCGGGGGGCAGGGGGCAAACTGAAGCTTTCTTT
many	TRBJ2-1	TRBD1	TRBV24-1	CATSDRLTGGTFF	TGTGCCACCAGTGATCGCCTGACAGGGGGAACATTCTTC
few	TRBJ1-2	NA	TRBV10-3	CAIRSDSRNGYGYTF	TGTGCCATCAGGTCGGACAGCCGCAATGGCTATGGCTACACCTTC
NA	TRBJ2-3	NA	TRBV6-1	CANNPNTDTQYF	TGTGCCAACAACCCCAACACAGATACGCAGTATTTT
few	TRBJ2-3	NA	TRBV6-2/TRBV6-3	CASTQSPDTQYF	TGTGCCAGCACCCAATCCCCAGATACGCAGTATTTT
few	TRBJ2-7	TRBD2	TRBV15	CATSTGGGVYEQYF	TGTGCCACCAGCACGGGGGGTGGGGTCTACGAGCAGTACTTC
NA	TRBJ2-1	TRBD2	TRBV11-2	CASSQRSGRAYNEQFF	TGTGCCAGCAGCCAGAGGAGCGGGAGAGCCTACAATGAGCAGTTCTTC
NA	TRBJ2-4	TRBD1	TRBV5-1	CASSLGNNRGRSAKNIQYF	TGCGCCAGCAGCTTGGGTAATAACAGGGGGCGATCGGCCAAAAACATTCAGTACTTC
few	TRBJ2-2	TRBD1	TRBV4-1	CASSLTRDRANTGELFF	TGCGCCAGCAGCCTTACCCGGGACAGGGCGAACACCGGGGAGCTGTTTTTT
few	TRBJ2-2	NA	TRBV5-1	CASREGRRTGELFF	TGCGCCAGCAGAGAAGGGAGGCGAACCGGGGAGCTGTTTTTT
many	TRBJ2-5	NA	TRBV5-4	CASRNRAMETQYF	TGTGCCAGCAGGAACAGGGCCATGGAGACCCAGTACTTC
NA	TRBJ2-7	TRBD2	TRBV20-1	CSARGRVNEQYF	TGCAGTGCTCGTGGGAGGGTTAACGAGCAGTACTTC
many	TRBJ1-1	TRBD1	TRBV11-3	CASSLGQGNTEAFF	TGTGCCAGCAGCTTAGGACAGGGGAACACTGAAGCTTTCTTT
few	TRBJ2-2	NA	TRBV5-1	CASSLGPARPATGELFF	TGCGCCAGCAGCTTAGGGCCGGCCAGGCCAGCCACCGGGGAGCTGTTTTTT
NA	TRBJ1-1	TRBD1	TRBV9	CASSVASVGRGHRGTEAFF	TGTGCCAGCAGCGTAGCTTCCGTTGGCAGGGGGCACCGGGGTACTGAAGCTTTCTTT
NA	TRBJ2-1	NA	TRBV7-3	CASSLLGTSSSSYNEQFF	TGTGCCAGCAGCTTATTAGGGACTTCTTCGAGCTCCTACAATGAGCAGTTCTTC
NA	TRBJ2-7	TRBD1	TRBV18	CASSADRGWYEQYF	TGTGCCAGCTCAGCGGACAGGGGGTGGTACGAGCAGTACTTC